These 23 T cell receptor beta chains originate from one sample sequenced in a study of shared clonotypes between healthy human individuals. Data came from immunoSEQ multiplex PCR; TCRdb stores just in-frame clones and leaves some out. Among over 400,000 clones listed, 70% to 80% were seen once. Input material: PBMCs. These receptors were obtained from a middle-aged woman in good health. Some clones in this sample may be carry-over from other donors' samples.

The CDR3 DNA is TGTGCCAGCGGGGGCGAAAGCACAGATACGCAGTATTTT. It encodes CASGGESTDTQYF. This chain links TRBV28 with TRBJ2-3, with TRBD1 as a possible D gene (6 bases). The CDR3 is made up of 13 amino acids. CDR1 and CDR2 from the germline V gene are MDHEN and SYDVKM. V lost 8 bases, J lost 0 bases, and 9 bases lay in between.

This sequence joins TRBV5-1 and TRBJ2-7; 7 bases map to TRBD2. The CDR3 has 13 amino acids. Germline V gene sequence: CDR1 SGHRS, CDR2 YFSETQ. Germline trimming cut 0 bases from V and 6 bases from J; bases unmatched to any gene: 3. The CDR3 sequence: CASSLVREGEQYF. In DNA form, the CDR3 reads TGCGCCAGCAGCTTGGTGAGGGAGGGCGAGCAGTACTTC. The variable domain in full, with the rest retrieved from reference TRBV5-1 and TRBJ2-7, is KAGVTQTPRYLIKTRGQQVTLSCSPISGHRSVSWYQQTPGQGLQFLFEYFSETQRNKGNFPGRFSGRQFSNSRSEMNVSTLELGDSALYLCASSLVREGEQYFGPGTRLTVT.

This clone was seen only a few times. A far larger clone is one base from this, pointing to a likely read error. The V and J genes are TRBV11-2 and TRBJ2-5; 9 bases are a match to TRBD2. The J call may be wrong; the DNA end is better matched by TRBJ2-7. The CDR3 runs to 13 residues. The germline V gene encodes CDR1 SGHAT and CDR2 FQNNGV. This CDR3 is CASGGRAIGEQYF. CDR3 sequence (DNA): TGTGCCAGCGGCGGGAGGGCCATCGGCGAGCAGTACTTC.

The chain is built from TRBV11-2 and TRBJ2-2; no clear D gene. V lost 5 bases and J 0 bases, leaving 10 bases between the germline ends. The CDR3 consists of 15 residues. The V gene's germline CDR1 is SGHAT and CDR2 FQNNGV. The CDR3 protein is CASSPIAANTGELFF. DNA of the CDR3: TGTGCCAGCAGCCCCATTGCAGCGAACACCGGGGAGCTGTTTTTT. Variable domain in full (rest from reference TRBV11-2 and TRBJ2-2): EAGVAQSPRYKIIEKRQSVAFWCNPISGHATLYWYQQILGQGPKLLIQFQNNGVVDDSQLPKDRFSAERLKGVDSTLKIQPAKLEDSAVYLCASSPIAANTGELFFGEGSRLTVL.

For this clone: This likely came from a read error, as a far larger clone is one base away. Distinct nucleotide sequences in the sample also encode this CDR3. This chain connects TRBV15 to TRBJ2-3, with no clear D. This CDR3 has 15 residues. The V gene lost 5 bases and the J gene lost 2 bases, with 14 bases spanning the gap. Germline V lookup: CDR1 LNHNV, CDR2 YYDKDF (reference sequence). CDR3 DNA sequence: TGTGCCACCAGCCCTTTTGGTGGAGCCACAGATACGCAGTATTTT. This codes for CATSPFGGATDTQYF.

The chain carries TRBV2 and TRBJ1-1; D unclear. CDR3 size: 14 residues. The germline V gene encodes CDR1 SNHLY and CDR2 FYNNEI. Trimming stripped 6 bases from V and 4 bases from J, with 15 bases between. CDR3 sequence: CASRPFMGPTEAFF. CDR3 in DNA: TGTGCCAGCAGGCCCTTTATGGGCCCCACTGAAGCTTTCTTT. The whole variable domain, remainder taken from reference TRBV2 and TRBJ1-1, is EPEVTQTPSHQVTQMGQEVILRCVPISNHLYFYWYRQILGQKVEFLVSFYNNEISEKSEIFDDQFSVERPDGSNFTLKIRSTKLEDSAMYFCASRPFMGPTEAFFGQGTRLTVV.

This chain joins TRBV19 and TRBJ1-1, with D possibly being TRBD1 (6 bases). The germline V gene has CDR1 LNHDA and CDR2 SQIVND (reference sequence). Trimming cost V 3 bases and J 3 bases, with 11 bases left between them. This CDR3 region has 14 residues. The CDR3 coding sequence is TGTGCCAGTAGTATCGCAGGGGTCGACACTGAAGCTTTCTTT. As protein: CASSIAGVDTEAFF. The variable domain in full, with the rest retrieved from reference TRBV19 and TRBJ1-1, is DGGITQSPKYLFRKEGQNVTLSCEQNLNHDAMYWYRQDPGQGLRLIYYSQIVNDFQKGDIAEGYSVSREKKESFPLTVTSAQKNPTAFYLCASSIAGVDTEAFFGQGTRLTVV.

V is TRBV6-1 and J is TRBJ1-4; no clear D gene. This CDR3 comprises 14 residues. Germline V gene data show CDR1 as MNHNS and CDR2 as SASEGT. The V end was cut by 8 bases, the J end by 4 bases, with 14 bases between. This CDR3 reads CASDLDGLNEKLFF. CDR3 sequence (DNA): TGTGCCAGCGATCTGGACGGACTTAATGAAAAACTGTTTTTT.

This chain joins TRBV30 and TRBJ1-2; D uncertain. The V gene's germline CDR1 is GTSNPN and CDR2 SVGIG (reference sequence). The ends were cut back, 0 bases at V and 4 bases at J, with 12 bases in the middle. The CDR3 is 14 amino acids. The CDR3 loop is CAWSVRWSAYGYTF. CDR3 nucleotide sequence: TGTGCCTGGAGTGTACGGTGGAGTGCCTATGGCTACACCTTC. Filled out from reference TRBV30 and TRBJ1-2, the complete variable domain reads SQTIHQWPATLVQPVGSPLSLECTVEGTSNPNLYWYRQAAGRGLQLLFYSVGIGQISSEVPQNLSASRPQDRQFILSSKKLLLSDSGFYLCAWSVRWSAYGYTFGSGTRLTVV.

The chain uses TRBV7-9 and TRBJ2-1, with TRBD2 matching 10 bases. In germline, CDR1 is SEHNR, CDR2 FQNEAQ (reference sequence). The ends lost 3 bases at V and 8 bases at J; junction bases unmatched: 10. The length of the CDR3 is 16 residues. The CDR3 DNA is TGTGCCAGCAGCTTTTCATTGTTAGCGGGAGGACATGAGCAGTTCTTC. Translated: CASSFSLLAGGHEQFF.

The chain has TRBV11-2 and TRBJ2-1; 12 nucleotides line up with TRBD2. CDR3 size: 15 residues. The V gene's germline CDR1 is SGHAT and CDR2 FQNNGV. V lost 6 bases and J lost 15; bases outside the gene matches: 15. CDR3 residues: CASSPGGASGRGGFF. The CDR3 nucleotides read TGTGCCAGCAGTCCCGGAGGGGCTAGCGGGAGGGGGGGGTTCTTC.

J is TRBJ1-2 and V is TRBV28, with D hard to call. Germline V lookup: CDR1 MDHEN, CDR2 SYDVKM. CDR3 length: 16 amino acids. The V gene lost 5 bases and the J gene lost 6 bases, with 22 bases spanning the gap. The DNA for the CDR3 is TGTGCCAGCAGTCATCCCGACATGGTCGATCTAAATGGCTACACCTTC. Translating gives CASSHPDMVDLNGYTF.

The gene calls are TRBV6-1 and TRBJ2-3; 9 nucleotides agree with TRBD2. The ends lost 8 bases at V and 0 bases at J; junction bases unmatched: 6. The CDR3 has 15 residues. The V gene's germline CDR1 is MNHNS and CDR2 SASEGT. CDR3 in amino acids: CASGSSGTSTDTQYF. DNA of the CDR3: TGTGCCAGCGGCTCTAGCGGGACTAGCACAGATACGCAGTATTTT.

The chain has TRBV6-1 and TRBJ2-6; 9 nucleotides line up with TRBD1. The CDR3 loop spans 14 amino acids. Unmatched junction bases numbered 10, after V lost 4 bases and J lost 15 bases. The V gene's germline CDR1 is MNHNS and CDR2 SASEGT. DNA of the CDR3: TGTGCCAGCAGTGGACCACAGGGGGCCGCGGCCCTGACTTTC. Amino acid sequence: CASSGPQGAAALTF.

The chain uses TRBV7-3 and TRBJ2-3, with 8 bases that match TRBD2. Germline assignment: CDR1 SGHTA and CDR2 FQGTGA. The J segment lost 2 bases and the V segment lost 5 bases, leaving 6 bases of the junction unmatched. The CDR3 loop spans 15 amino acids. The CDR3 DNA sequence: TGTGCCAGCAGCCCATATAGCGGGACCACAGATACGCAGTATTTT. Translating it yields CASSPYSGTTDTQYF. Filled out from reference TRBV7-3 and TRBJ2-3, the complete variable domain reads GAGVSQTPSNKVTEKGKYVELRCDPISGHTALYWYRQSLGQGPEFLIYFQGTGAADDSGLPNDRFFAVRPEGSVSTLKIQRTERGDSAVYLCASSPYSGTTDTQYFGPGTRLTVL.

This chain connects TRBV11-3 to TRBJ1-1, with 7 bases matching TRBD1. Germline V CDR1 and CDR2: SGHNT, YENEEA. J was trimmed by 6 bases and V by 3 bases; bases with no gene match: 4. CDR3 length: 13 residues. In nucleotides, the CDR3 is TGTGCCAGCAGCTTGGGCAGGGGGGCTGAAGCTTTCTTT. As protein: CASSLGRGAEAFF.

The sample holds one count of this clone. The chain carries TRBV9 and TRBJ2-7; 11 positions agree with TRBD2. Germline trimming cut 3 bases from V and 3 bases from J; bases unmatched to any gene: 8. CDR3 length equals 16 residues. Germline CDR1 SGDLS, CDR2 YYNGEE. The CDR3 here is CASSAGPGLADYEQYF. In DNA form, the CDR3 reads TGTGCCAGCAGCGCTGGCCCGGGACTAGCGGACTACGAGCAGTACTTC.

The chain employs TRBV29-1 and TRBJ2-7; unclear D gene. V was cut by 3 bases and J by 7 bases, with 10 bases left in between. CDR1 SQVTM and CDR2 ANQGSEA come from the germline V gene. The CDR3 spans 11 residues. The CDR3 region has the DNA TGCAGCGTTGAGTTAGGTTTGGAGCAGTACTTC. Its translation is CSVELGLEQYF.

The chain joins TRBV5-1 to TRBJ2-5; perhaps TRBD2 as D (6 bases). Germline CDR1 reads SGHRS; CDR2 reads YFSETQ. Trimming removed 3 bases from V and 2 bases from J, with 14 bases in between. This CDR3 has 15 amino acids. This CDR3 reads CASSWGVGRQETQYF. The CDR3 DNA sequence: TGCGCCAGCAGCTGGGGGGTCGGAAGGCAAGAGACCCAGTACTTC.

This clone was recorded a few times. The chain links TRBV28 to TRBJ1-1, with 9 positions matching TRBD1. Germline assignment: CDR1 MDHEN and CDR2 SYDVKM. CDR3 length: 14 residues. Losses at the gene ends were 6 bases for V and 1 base for J; bases not matched to a gene: 3. The CDR3 here is CASRQQGANTEAFF. For the CDR3, the DNA is TGTGCCAGCAGGCAACAGGGGGCGAACACTGAAGCTTTCTTT.

This chain links TRBV27 with TRBJ2-7; 10 bases line up with TRBD1. This CDR3 spans 14 amino acids. Germline V lookup: CDR1 MNHEY, CDR2 SMNVEV (reference sequence). After removal of 6 bases from V and 3 bases from J, the junction contained 5 bases not matched to a gene. The CDR3, as DNA: TGTGCCAGCAGACCGGGACAGGGGAACTACGAGCAGTACTTC. It specifies CASRPGQGNYEQYF.

The J gene is TRBJ2-1, the V gene TRBV14, with 13 bases matching TRBD2. The CDR3 length is 16 residues. Germline values: CDR1 SGHDN, CDR2 FVKESK. The junction had 8 bases not matched to a gene; V was cut back by 6 bases and J by 6 bases. The CDR3 sequence: CASRPSGLAGVNEQFF. DNA of the CDR3: TGTGCCAGCAGACCAAGCGGACTAGCGGGAGTCAATGAGCAGTTCTTC.

V is TRBV27 and J is TRBJ1-2, with a tentative D call TRBD1 (5 bases). Germline V gene data show CDR1 as MNHEY and CDR2 as SMNVEV (reference sequence). The germline V and J ends were trimmed by 6 bases and 7 bases, with 12 bases remaining between them. The CDR3 sequence is 12 residues long. CDR3 sequence reads: CASSLGGTGYTF. CDR3 coding DNA: TGTGCCAGCAGCCTCGGGGGGACTGGCTACACCTTC.